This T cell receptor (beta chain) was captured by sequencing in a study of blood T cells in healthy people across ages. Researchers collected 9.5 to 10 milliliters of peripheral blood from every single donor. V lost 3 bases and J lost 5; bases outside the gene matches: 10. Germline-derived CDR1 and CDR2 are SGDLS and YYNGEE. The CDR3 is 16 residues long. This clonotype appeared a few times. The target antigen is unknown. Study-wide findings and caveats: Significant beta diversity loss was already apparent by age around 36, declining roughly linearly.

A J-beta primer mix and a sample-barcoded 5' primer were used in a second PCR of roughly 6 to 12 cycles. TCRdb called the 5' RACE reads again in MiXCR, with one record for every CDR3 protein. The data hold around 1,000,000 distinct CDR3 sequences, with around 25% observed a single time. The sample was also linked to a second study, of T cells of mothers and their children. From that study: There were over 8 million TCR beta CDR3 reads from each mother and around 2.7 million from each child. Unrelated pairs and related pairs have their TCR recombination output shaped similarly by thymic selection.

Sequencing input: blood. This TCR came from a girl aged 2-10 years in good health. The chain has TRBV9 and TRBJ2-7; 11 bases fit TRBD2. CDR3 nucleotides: TGTGCCAGCAGCGGTAGCGGGGGGGCTGTGAGAAACGAGCAGTACTTC. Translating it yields CASSGSGGAVRNEQYF.